One sample yielded the 15 T cell receptor beta chains listed below, sequenced in a study of blood T cell repertoires in COVID-19. TCRdb's copy holds only in-frame clones and misses some; the assay was immunoSEQ multiplex PCR. There are 170,000 or so clones in the sample; 87% occur only once, and 7% lies in the top ten. Sequenced: PBMCs or T cells enriched from blood (not recorded which). The receptors were sampled from a woman aged 45 to 65 who had recovered from COVID-19.

V and J are TRBV3-1 (or the pseudogene TRBV3-2) and TRBJ1-6, with D possibly TRBD1 on 6 matching bases. The CDR3 consists of 16 residues. The V end was cut by 5 bases, the J end by 0 bases, with 11 bases between. Germline CDR1 is LGHDT and CDR2 is YNNKEL (reference sequence). The CDR3 region has the DNA TGTGCCAGCAGCTATACGGACAGCTCCTATAATTCACCCCTCCACTTT. Translated: CASSYTDSSYNSPLHF.

This chain links TRBV27 with TRBJ1-1; 7 bases are a match to TRBD1. CDR1 and CDR2 from the germline V gene are MNHEY and SMNVEV (reference sequence). J gave up 5 bases and V 6 bases, and 12 bases lay outside the gene matches. This CDR3 is 15 amino acids long. Here the CDR3 DNA reads TGTGCCAGCAGCGACTTCTACGGGGGACAGACTGAAGCTTTCTTT. This sequence encodes CASSDFYGGQTEAFF.

The chain employs TRBV28 and TRBJ1-1; 9 bases align to TRBD1. CDR1 and CDR2 from the germline V gene are MDHEN and SYDVKM. The trim removed 5 bases at V and 4 bases at J, leaving 8 bases unmatched. The CDR3 extends over 15 amino acids. As DNA, the CDR3 is TGTGCCAGCAGTCCGGGGACAGGGCTCTCCACTGAAGCTTTCTTT. Encoded protein: CASSPGTGLSTEAFF.

The V call is TRBV7-2, the J call TRBJ1-2; a weak D match, TRBD1 (5 bases). CDR1 is SGHTA, CDR2 FQGNSA, per germline. V gave up 6 bases and J gave up 5 bases, with 13 bases separating them. This CDR3 is 13 amino acids long. Here the CDR3 DNA reads TGTGCCAGCAGGCAAGACAGCTTTTATGGCTACACCTTC. Translating gives CASRQDSFYGYTF. The whole variable domain, filled in from reference TRBV7-2 and TRBJ1-2, reads GAGVSQSPSNKVTEKGKDVELRCDPISGHTALYWYRQSLGQGLEFLIYFQGNSAPDKSGLPSDRFSAERTGGSVSTLTIQRTQQEDSAVYLCASRQDSFYGYTFGSGTRLTVV.

This rearrangement joins TRBV4-1 to TRBJ2-7, with 14 bases identical to TRBD2. The CDR3 is 18 residues long. V was clipped by 4 bases and J by 5 bases; unmatched bases: 13. Germline V gene data show CDR1 as MGHRA and CDR2 as YSYEKL. CDR3 region: CASSRSAGTSGSFHEQYF. DNA of the CDR3: TGCGCCAGCAGCCGATCGGCCGGGACTAGCGGGAGTTTCCACGAGCAGTACTTC.

V usage is TRBV28 and J usage is TRBJ2-1; 7 positions match TRBD1. The CDR3 spans 17 residues. V lost 6 bases and J lost 0; bases outside the gene matches: 11. Looked up from germline, CDR1 is MDHEN and CDR2 is SYDVKM. In nucleotides, the CDR3 is TGTGCCAGCAGAGGGGACAGCCTGGAAAGCTCCTACAATGAGCAGTTCTTC. As protein: CASRGDSLESSYNEQFF.

The count of this clone is one. No conserved phenylalanine or tryptophan ends this CDR3, so it is likely a read error. It is unclear where the CDR3 begins or ends on the DNA, so no DNA is shown, and the CDR3 is as TCRdb lists it. The J gene is TRBJ1-1, the V gene TRBV5-1; the table assigns TRBD1, which was not confirmed against the DNA. The CDR3 length is 12 residues, termini included. In germline, CDR1 is SGHRS, CDR2 YFSETQ. This chain's CDR3 is CASSLGMGNPTL.

CDR3 sequence reads: CASTGVADTQYF. The CDR3 bases are TGTGCCAGCACCGGAGTCGCAGATACGCAGTATTTT. J is TRBJ2-3 and V is TRBV7-2; the D is unclear. CDR1 and CDR2 from the germline V gene are SGHTA and FQGNSA. The CDR3 runs 12 residues. V lost 7 bases and J 4 bases, leaving 9 bases between the germline ends.

This clone was observed a few times. The chain carries TRBV29-1 and TRBJ2-1, with a tentative D call TRBD1 (5 bases). V lost 1 base and J lost 9, with 10 bases in between. Germline V gives CDR1 SQVTM, CDR2 ANQGSEA. CDR3 length: 12 amino acids. The CDR3 DNA reads as TGCAGCGTTGAAGGGCAGGGCCTTGAGCAGTTCTTC. The encoded protein is CSVEGQGLEQFF.

V and J are TRBV19 and TRBJ1-1; possible D gene TRBD1, 6 bases. V was cut by 9 bases and J by 0 bases, with 20 bases left in between. Per the germline V gene, CDR1 is LNHDA and CDR2 is SQIVND (reference sequence). The CDR3 covers 16 residues. As DNA, the CDR3 is TGTGCCAGCAGACGCGCTTTCAGGGGATTGAACACTGAAGCTTTCTTT. Translating gives CASRRAFRGLNTEAFF.

The sample holds a few counts of this clone. The rearrangement joins TRBV19 to TRBJ2-7; D is possibly TRBD2 (5 bases). V was shortened by 4 bases and J by 2 bases, with 9 bases between the two germline ends. The length of the CDR3 is 13 residues. Germline loops: CDR1 LNHDA, CDR2 SQIVND (reference sequence). CDR3: CASSNSGTYEQYF. The CDR3 DNA follows: TGTGCCAGTAGTAACTCGGGGACCTACGAGCAGTACTTC.

This clone was seen a handful of times. The chain employs TRBV27 and TRBJ2-7; perhaps TRBD1 as D (6 bases). V was shortened by 2 bases and J by 3 bases, with 14 bases between the two germline ends. The germline gives CDR1 MNHEY, CDR2 SMNVEV (reference sequence). There are 15 residues in the CDR3. The CDR3 DNA reads as TGTGCCAGCAGTTTAAGGGGGAACTCTTTCTACGAGCAGTACTTC. It encodes CASSLRGNSFYEQYF.

The chain is built from TRBV7-9 and TRBJ2-7; 9 positions agree with TRBD1. Trimming cost V 1 base and J 3 bases; bases outside gene matches: 1. In germline, CDR1 is SEHNR, CDR2 FQNEAQ (reference sequence). CDR3 size: 14 residues. CDR3: CASSLGGQGYEQYF. CDR3 sequence (DNA): TGTGCCAGCAGCTTAGGGGGACAGGGCTACGAGCAGTACTTC.

This clone was counted once. The chain uses TRBV29-1 and TRBJ2-5; unclear D gene. Trimming pared 8 bases from V and 10 bases from J, leaving 17 bases between. CDR1 SQVTM and CDR2 ANQGSEA come from the germline V gene. The CDR3 is 11 amino acids. CDR3 sequence reads: CSLSINAGQYF. CDR3 coding DNA: TGCAGCCTTAGTATCAATGCAGGCCAGTACTTC.

This clone was counted a single time. V and J are TRBV5-1 and TRBJ1-1; tentative D call: TRBD1 (6 bases). CDR1 and CDR2 (germline): SGHRS, YFSETQ. The germline V and J ends were trimmed by 4 bases and 1 base, with 8 bases remaining between them. The CDR3 contains 13 residues. CDR3 loop: CASSTQGNTEAFF. The CDR3 coding sequence is TGCGCCAGCAGCACACAGGGGAACACTGAAGCTTTCTTT.